These 29 T cell receptor beta chains were all obtained from the same sample, sequenced in a study of cytomegalovirus exposure and HLA in healthy donors. The PCR contained 60 Vbeta and 13 Jbeta primers. The method was immunoSEQ multiplex PCR; TCRdb's version includes in-frame clones alone and lacks a portion of them. The profile covers approximately 110,000 clones, with around 80% appearing a single time and 0.24% taken by the ten largest. Sequencing input: PBMCs. These receptors all stem from a middle-aged man in good health and CMV-seronegative.

The chain uses TRBV6-5 and TRBJ1-4; no firm D call. Per germline, CDR1 MNHEY and CDR2 SVGAGI. V lost 4 bases and J 4 bases, leaving 13 bases between the germline ends. The CDR3 sequence is 15 residues long. The CDR3 region has the DNA TGTGCCAGCAGTTTATCGGTGGGCCTTAATGAAAAACTGTTTTTT. Its protein is CASSLSVGLNEKLFF.

This rearrangement joins TRBV19 to TRBJ2-3, with D tentatively TRBD1 (6 bases). Germline assignment: CDR1 LNHDA and CDR2 SQIVND (reference sequence). Trimming shortened V by 10 bases and J by 2 bases, and 16 bases separated the two germline ends. The CDR3 consists of 14 residues. The CDR3 DNA reads as TGTGCCACCAAACACAGGGACCTCACAGATACGCAGTATTTT. This sequence encodes CATKHRDLTDTQYF.

This chain connects TRBV29-1 to TRBJ1-1, with D perhaps matching TRBD1 (6 bases). Germline-derived CDR1 and CDR2 are SQVTM and ANQGSEA. V was cut by 3 bases and J by 2 bases, with 7 bases left in between. The CDR3 covers 12 residues. In nucleotides, the CDR3 is TGCAGCGTTGACAGGGGTAACACTGAAGCTTTCTTT. Its translation is CSVDRGNTEAFF.

This clone was observed once. V and J are TRBV15 and TRBJ2-1, with 7 bases identical to TRBD2. Trimming removed 11 bases from V and 8 bases from J; junction bases left unmatched: 21. The CDR3 totals 16 residues. CDR1 and CDR2 (germline): LNHNV, YYDKDF (reference sequence). The CDR3 DNA sequence: TGTGCCGCCGCCGGACGGGAGGCCAACCCCTGGGATGAGCAGTTCTTC. Translation: CAAAGREANPWDEQFF.

The CDR3 region has the DNA TGTGCCAGCAGCTTGAGACGGGGGAGGAGCTATGGCTACACCTTC. Translated: CASSLRRGRSYGYTF. The V call is TRBV5-6, the J call TRBJ1-2; the D gene is possibly TRBD1 (5 bases). The CDR3 consists of 15 residues. Per germline, CDR1 SGHDT and CDR2 YYEEEE. V was trimmed by 1 base and J by 4 bases, leaving 14 bases between them.

This rearrangement joins TRBV10-3 to TRBJ2-7, with D possibly being TRBD1 (5 bases). Trimming removed 2 bases from V and 3 bases from J, with 14 bases in between. Looked up from germline, CDR1 is ENHRY and CDR2 is SYGVKD. The CDR3 runs 15 residues. CDR3 amino acids: CAISEDRDSLYEQYF. The CDR3 DNA sequence: TGTGCCATCAGTGAGGACCGAGACAGCCTCTACGAGCAGTACTTC.

V is TRBV5-1 and J is TRBJ2-7; the match to TRBD2 covers 8 bases. The germline gives CDR1 SGHRS, CDR2 YFSETQ. J gave up 3 bases and V 6 bases, and 11 bases lay outside the gene matches. The CDR3 length is 15 residues. The CDR3 protein is CASTPAGGPLYEQYF. The CDR3 region has the DNA TGCGCCAGCACTCCTGCGGGGGGCCCCCTCTACGAGCAGTACTTC.

CDR3 bases: TGTGCCAGCAGCTCCGGACGGAGGATTATGAACACTGAAGCTTTCTTT. Protein product: CASSSGRRIMNTEAFF. J is TRBJ1-1 and V is TRBV7-6; D call uncertain. The CDR3 totals 16 residues. The V gene lost 4 bases and the J gene lost 0 bases, with 15 bases spanning the gap. Per germline, CDR1 SGHVS and CDR2 FNYEAQ.

The chain employs TRBV2 and TRBJ2-7; 8 bases fit TRBD1. Trimming took 5 bases from V and 2 from J; bases not matched to a gene: 5. This CDR3 contains 14 residues. Per germline, CDR1 SNHLY and CDR2 FYNNEI. The CDR3 nucleotides are TGTGCCAGCAGTTCCGGGACAGGCCCCTACGAGCAGTACTTC. Residues: CASSSGTGPYEQYF.

Only one count was recorded for this clone. The chain combines TRBV27 with TRBJ2-3, with 9 positions matching TRBD2. This CDR3 contains 17 residues. Germline CDR1 and CDR2: MNHEY and SMNVEV (reference sequence). After removal of 5 bases from V and 4 bases from J, the junction contained 13 bases not matched to a gene. This CDR3 reads CASSPSLAGAGPDTQYF. CDR3 DNA: TGTGCCAGCAGTCCCTCACTAGCGGGCGCTGGCCCAGATACGCAGTATTTT.

This clone was counted only a few times. The chain recombines TRBV30 with TRBJ2-4; 7 bases align to TRBD2. Germline values: CDR1 GTSNPN, CDR2 SVGIG (reference sequence). This CDR3 is built from 12 residues. Here the CDR3 DNA reads TGTGCACTGCGGGAGGCCAAAAACATTCAGTACTTC. Its protein product is CALREAKNIQYF.

V is TRBV6-1 and J is TRBJ2-1; TRBD1 matches at 8 bases. The CDR3 is made up of 15 amino acids. The V segment lost 6 bases and the J segment 3 bases; nucleotides outside the gene matches: 7. Germline loops: CDR1 MNHNS, CDR2 SASEGT. The DNA of the CDR3 is TGTGCCAGCAGAGGGACAGGCATTAGCTACAATGAGCAGTTCTTC. Encoded protein: CASRGTGISYNEQFF.

V gene TRBV6-1 combines with J gene TRBJ2-2, with TRBD2 as a possible D gene (6 bases). Germline loops: CDR1 MNHNS, CDR2 SASEGT. V was trimmed by 2 bases and J by 1 base, leaving 11 bases between them. The CDR3 totals 16 residues. The CDR3 sequence is CASSELGRKNTGELFF. For the CDR3, the DNA is TGTGCCAGCAGTGAATTGGGGAGGAAGAACACCGGGGAGCTGTTTTTT.

CDR3: CASIPRTGFSNQPQHF. DNA of the CDR3: TGTGCCAGTATTCCTCGGACAGGGTTTAGCAATCAGCCCCAGCATTTT. The chain employs TRBV19 and TRBJ1-5; TRBD1 agrees at 8 bases. This CDR3 spans 16 amino acids. The ends lost 7 bases at V and 0 bases at J; junction bases unmatched: 8. Germline V gene data show CDR1 as LNHDA and CDR2 as SQIVND (reference sequence).

The chain links TRBV7-2 to TRBJ2-2, with 8 nucleotides matching TRBD2. Germline values: CDR1 SGHTA, CDR2 FQGNSA. This CDR3 has 15 residues. V lost 3 bases, J lost 6 bases, and 6 bases stayed unmatched. The CDR3 bases are TGTGCCAGCAGCTTCCAAGCGGGAGTACCCGGGGAGCTGTTTTTT. Translating gives CASSFQAGVPGELFF.

The chain couples TRBV4-1 to TRBJ2-3; 7 bases are a match to TRBD1. The CDR3 loop spans 17 amino acids. J gave up 1 base and V 1 base, and 8 bases lay outside the gene matches. CDR1 MGHRA and CDR2 YSYEKL come from the germline V gene. CDR3 DNA sequence: TGCGCCAGCAGCCAAGGATTACAGGGGCCACGCACAGATACGCAGTATTTT. Residues: CASSQGLQGPRTDTQYF.

This chain connects TRBV28 to TRBJ1-2; maybe TRBD1 (6 bases). Trimming shortened V by 1 base and J by 2 bases, and 8 bases separated the two germline ends. Germline V gives CDR1 MDHEN, CDR2 SYDVKM. The CDR3 contains 14 residues. The CDR3 protein is CASSLSGENYGYTF. The CDR3 bases are TGTGCCAGCAGTTTATCAGGGGAGAACTATGGCTACACCTTC.

The V gene is TRBV7-3, the J gene TRBJ2-2; D is perhaps TRBD1 (5 bases). Trimming left V 5 bases short and J 8 bases short, with 15 bases between. The CDR3 is 14 amino acids. From germline, CDR1 is SGHTA and CDR2 FQGTGA. CDR3 DNA: TGTGCCAGCAGCCGCGGCCTCGCAGGGGGGGAGCTGTTTTTT. The encoded protein is CASSRGLAGGELFF.

The rearrangement links TRBV27 to TRBJ1-1, with D tentatively TRBD1 (5 bases). V lost 5 bases and J 7 bases, leaving 17 bases between the germline ends. The CDR3 is 14 amino acids. Germline lookup yields CDR1 MNHEY and CDR2 SMNVEV (reference sequence). This CDR3 reads CASSSRQGGNEAFF. CDR3 in DNA: TGTGCCAGCAGTAGCCGGCAGGGAGGGAATGAAGCTTTCTTT.

The chain joins TRBV6-6 to TRBJ2-7, with 10 bases fitting TRBD1. V lost 2 bases, J lost 5 bases, and 9 bases stayed unmatched. This CDR3 contains 16 residues. From germline, CDR1 is MNHNY and CDR2 SVGAGI (reference sequence). The CDR3 bases are TGTGCCAGCAGTTACCACCACTGGGGGACAGGGGACGAGCAGTACTTC. Its translation is CASSYHHWGTGDEQYF.

This chain links TRBV6-8 with TRBJ2-5, with 7 nucleotides matching TRBD1. There are 15 residues in the CDR3. With 2 bases clipped from V and 5 bases from J, the junction kept 8 bases outside the gene matches. CDR1 and CDR2 from the germline V gene are MNHGY and SAAAGT. CDR3 sequence: CASSYKRQGPETQYF. The CDR3 DNA is TGTGCCAGCAGTTACAAAAGACAGGGTCCCGAGACCCAGTACTTC.

The rearrangement uses TRBV7-9 and TRBJ2-1; D is perhaps TRBD2 (6 bases). Germline V gene data show CDR1 as SEHNR and CDR2 as FQNEAQ (reference sequence). The CDR3 has 14 amino acids. The germline V and J ends were trimmed by 4 bases and 8 bases, with 15 bases remaining between them. The CDR3 spells CASSSGLTPDEQFF. The CDR3 coding sequence is TGTGCCAGCAGCTCTGGACTAACCCCCGATGAGCAGTTCTTC.

V gene TRBV6-4 combines with J gene TRBJ2-1; 16 bases agree with TRBD2. The CDR3 has 19 amino acids. Germline CDR1 MRHNA, CDR2 SNTAGT. Trimming took 4 bases from V and 8 from J; bases not matched to a gene: 14. The CDR3 sequence is CASSAFPPGLAGGSDEQFF. The CDR3 nucleotides read TGTGCCAGCAGTGCCTTCCCCCCGGGACTAGCGGGAGGGTCTGATGAGCAGTTCTTC.

This sequence joins TRBV6-5 and TRBJ2-2; TRBD2 matches 13 bases. There are 15 residues in the CDR3. V trimming: 7 bases; J trimming: 4 bases; junction bases outside the gene matches: 3. The V gene's germline CDR1 is MNHEY and CDR2 SVGAGI. Here the CDR3 reads CASIGLAGVTGELFF. The CDR3 nucleotides are TGTGCCAGCATCGGACTAGCGGGGGTCACCGGGGAGCTGTTTTTT.

This clone was picked up a small number of times. J is TRBJ2-1 and V is TRBV5-1; 10 bases fit TRBD1. J lost 4 bases, V lost 3 bases, and 7 bases had no gene match. CDR1 is SGHRS and CDR2 is YFSETQ in the germline V gene. The CDR3 has 16 residues. The CDR3 is CASSSGTGERYNEQFF. The CDR3 DNA reads TGCGCCAGCAGCTCCGGGACAGGGGAAAGGTACAATGAGCAGTTCTTC.

V is TRBV2 and J is TRBJ2-3; 14 nucleotides match TRBD2. Germline trimming cut 5 bases from V and 0 bases from J; bases unmatched to any gene: 10. In germline, CDR1 is SNHLY, CDR2 FYNNEI. The CDR3 extends over 19 amino acids. This CDR3 is CASSHGTSGSERSTDTQYF. CDR3 nucleotide sequence: TGTGCCAGCAGTCACGGGACTAGCGGGAGTGAAAGAAGCACAGATACGCAGTATTTT.

This rearrangement joins TRBV5-1 to TRBJ2-3, with TRBD2 as a possible D gene (5 bases). V lost 1 base, J lost 4 bases, and 13 bases lay in between. This CDR3 spans 15 amino acids. Looked up from germline, CDR1 is SGHRS and CDR2 is YFSETQ. The chain's CDR3 is CASSLSGLVADTQYF. CDR3 coding DNA: TGCGCCAGCAGCTTGTCGGGGTTAGTCGCAGATACGCAGTATTTT. Full variable domain (remainder filled in from reference TRBV5-1 and TRBJ2-3): KAGVTQTPRYLIKTRGQQVTLSCSPISGHRSVSWYQQTPGQGLQFLFEYFSETQRNKGNFPGRFSGRQFSNSRSEMNVSTLELGDSALYLCASSLSGLVADTQYFGPGTRLTVL.

The chain employs TRBV19 and TRBJ1-5; no firm D call. The V end lost 6 bases, the J end lost 7 bases, and 16 bases lay between the germline ends. Per the germline V gene, CDR1 is LNHDA and CDR2 is SQIVND (reference sequence). This CDR3 has 14 residues. CDR3 loop: CASSSRGSIQPQHF. As DNA, the CDR3 is TGTGCCAGTAGCAGTAGAGGGAGTATCCAGCCCCAGCATTTT.

This clone was picked up one time. V is TRBV4-1 and J is TRBJ2-2; D is ambiguous. CDR1 and CDR2 from the germline V gene are MGHRA and YSYEKL. V was shortened by 0 bases and J by 5 bases, with 10 bases between the two germline ends. The CDR3 has 15 residues. The DNA of the CDR3 is TGCGCCAGCAGCCAAGAATCCGGGTTTACCGGGGAGCTGTTTTTT. This translates into CASSQESGFTGELFF.